This T cell receptor beta chain originates from a study of beta chain features in type 1 diabetes. Background on the study: Sorted cells from all samples, numbering some 99,000,000, were examined.

Investigators reverse transcribed all isolated RNA, so they sequenced expressed TCRB transcripts. Only in-frame clones appear in the TCRdb table, and some are missing; sequencing was by immunoSEQ multiplex PCR. The sample lists more than 100,000 clones, approximately 30% occurring once. The study's findings and limits: Because the template was cDNA, high-expressing cells might be over-represented. VDJ junctions from type 1 diabetes patients carried fewer insertions and larger deletions. There was a moderate but significant shortening of TCRB CDR3s in all four CD4+ subsets of Type 1 diabetes patients. Within the patient group, naive, central memory and Treg TCRB repertoires appeared more similar to each other than within healthy donors.

Points on this clone: Antigen specificity is unknown.

The V segment lost 1 base and the J segment 0 bases; nucleotides outside the gene matches: 6. The germline gives CDR1 MRHNA, CDR2 SNTAGT. This CDR3 has 17 residues. The chain couples TRBV6-4 to TRBJ1-5, with TRBD1 identical over 7 bases. The sequenced sample was central memory CD4+ T cells from blood. This sequence was found in a woman aged 18-30 years with type 1 diabetes. CDR3 nucleotides: TGTGCCAGCAGTGACTATCCCGACAGGGTTAGCAATCAGCCCCAGCATTTT. This gives the protein CASSDYPDRVSNQPQHF.